These 32 T cell receptor beta chains came from one sample sequenced in a study of human CD8 memory T cell subsets. Researchers made TCR beta libraries via UMI-labeled 5' RACE. From the 5' RACE reads, TCRdb lists one entry per CDR3 protein and no DNA. The repertoire table contains fewer than 7,500 distinct CDR3 sequences. Early memory CD8+ T cells that were CCR7+ PD-1+ TIGIT+ and had exhausted-like traits were the TPEX cells. Sequencing used CD8+ T cells from PBMCs. Every receptor here comes from a human donor in good health.

The chain recombines TRBV12-3 or TRBV12-4 with TRBJ2-7; TCRdb's D call of TRBD2 is untestable without DNA. CDR3 length equals 14 residues. The CDR3 loop is CASSLRLAGAEQYF.

The J gene is TRBJ1-1, the V gene TRBV5-1; TCRdb gives TRBD1 as the D gene, but with no DNA this cannot be confirmed. The CDR3 contains 15 residues. Germline V gene sequence: CDR1 SGHRS, CDR2 YFSETQ. CDR3 sequence reads: CASSLIGGSNTEAFF.

This clonotype is medium-sized by frequency. This chain links TRBV14 with TRBJ2-2; checking the TCRdb D call of TRBD1 is not possible without DNA. From germline, CDR1 is SGHDN and CDR2 FVKESK. The CDR3 loop spans 15 amino acids. The CDR3 loop is CASSQARGGAGELFF.

This clonotype counts as medium-sized (0.01 to 0.1%) by frequency. The V gene is TRBV2, the J gene TRBJ2-2; TCRdb proposes TRBD1, but this gene call is untestable without DNA. CDR1 and CDR2 from the germline V gene are SNHLY and FYNNEI. The CDR3 loop spans 15 amino acids. The CDR3 region is CASNDRGRGTGELFF.

The chain joins TRBV2 to TRBJ2-1; TCRdb gives TRBD2 as the D gene, but with no DNA this cannot be confirmed. This CDR3 contains 14 residues. Looked up from germline, CDR1 is SNHLY and CDR2 is FYNNEI. The CDR3 loop is CASSGTSGYNEQFF.

The rearrangement links TRBV4-1 to TRBJ1-5; absent DNA, TCRdb's TRBD1 call cannot be checked. The germline gives CDR1 MGHRA, CDR2 YSYEKL. The CDR3 is made up of 18 amino acids. The chain's CDR3 is CASSQDPPREVSNQPQHF.

The chain recombines TRBV2 with TRBJ2-1; TCRdb proposes TRBD2, but this gene call is untestable without DNA. This CDR3 comprises 17 residues. CDR1 is SNHLY and CDR2 is FYNNEI in the germline V gene. The CDR3 region is CASSEAPSGSEKDEQFF.

CDR3 loop: CASSQENAPSSYNEQFF. The rearrangement uses TRBV3-1 and TRBJ2-1; the D call of TRBD1 rests on TCRdb alone, since no DNA is present to check it. This CDR3 region has 17 residues. Germline CDR1 reads LGHDT; CDR2 reads YNNKEL (reference sequence).

This clonotype ranks as large in terms of frequency. The chain combines TRBV20-1 with TRBJ1-5. This CDR3 has 16 residues. Germline V CDR1 and CDR2: DFQATT, SNEGSKA (reference sequence). This chain's CDR3 is CSARDQGLGGNQPQHF.

The chain combines TRBV12-3 or TRBV12-4 with TRBJ2-1; TCRdb lists TRBD2, though no DNA is available to test this call. The CDR3 is made up of 16 amino acids. The CDR3 loop reads CASNLGGTLSYNEQFF.

The chain combines TRBV6-5 with TRBJ1-1; TCRdb's D call of TRBD1 is untestable without DNA. The CDR3 has 13 residues. Germline V gene lookup returns CDR1 MNHEY and CDR2 SVGAGI. CDR3 sequence: CASSGGTGAEAFF.

The rearrangement uses TRBV27 and TRBJ2-1; TCRdb designates TRBD2, a call that cannot be tested without DNA. CDR1 is MNHEY and CDR2 is SMNVEV in the germline V gene (reference sequence). The CDR3 totals 15 residues. CDR3 region: CASSLKRPYYNEQFF.

The rearrangement uses TRBV7-9 and TRBJ2-1. The CDR3 totals 13 residues. CDR1 is SEHNR and CDR2 is FQNEAQ in the germline V gene (reference sequence). CDR3: CASSSMAVNEQFF.

According to its frequency, this clonotype is large. The CDR3 is CASSARTDHYEQYF. The chain couples TRBV7-9 to TRBJ2-7; TCRdb lists TRBD1, though no DNA is available to test this call. Germline CDR1 SEHNR, CDR2 FQNEAQ (reference sequence). The CDR3 extends over 14 amino acids.

This sequence joins TRBV21-1 and TRBJ2-5; TCRdb designates TRBD2, a call that cannot be tested without DNA. TRBV21-1 is a pseudogene locus. The CDR3 loop spans 15 amino acids. The CDR3: CASSKGAGGRETQYF.

This clonotype is identified as medium-sized from frequency. The genes are TRBV7-3 and TRBJ2-3; with no DNA, the TCRdb D assignment of TRBD2 cannot be verified. Germline CDR1 SGHTA, CDR2 FQGTGA. The CDR3 spans 16 residues. CDR3 sequence reads: CASSLTLLAGPDTQYF.

The genes are TRBV6-4 and TRBJ1-2; TCRdb picks TRBD1, but there is no DNA to check that call. This CDR3 is built from 14 residues. Germline CDR1 is MRHNA and CDR2 is SNTAGT. The CDR3 is CASSDVFRAPCYTF.

This chain uses TRBV7-3 with TRBJ2-3. Per germline, CDR1 SGHTA and CDR2 FQGTGA. This CDR3 is built from 14 residues. Here the CDR3 reads CASSPGPSTDTQYF.

The chain is built from TRBV12-3 or TRBV12-4 and TRBJ2-1; TCRdb's assignment of TRBD2 cannot be checked, as there is no DNA. This CDR3 is built from 11 residues. The CDR3 protein is CASSTVGREFF.

The rearrangement links TRBV7-8 to TRBJ2-2. CDR1 SGHVS and CDR2 FQNEAQ come from the germline V gene. This CDR3 comprises 13 residues. The CDR3 region is CASSYPHPGELFF.

V gene TRBV11-2 combines with J gene TRBJ2-7; the D call from TCRdb, TRBD2, cannot be confirmed without DNA. Germline V gene data show CDR1 as SGHAT and CDR2 as FQNNGV. The CDR3 has 14 amino acids. The CDR3 is CASSLGTSGYEQYF.

This chain links TRBV10-3 with TRBJ2-7; the D call from TCRdb, TRBD2, cannot be confirmed without DNA. CDR1 and CDR2 (germline): ENHRY, SYGVKD. The CDR3 spans 12 residues. The CDR3 sequence is CAISSSESEQYF.

By frequency, this clonotype registers medium-sized. The chain links TRBV24-1 to TRBJ2-2; with no DNA, the TCRdb D assignment of TRBD1 cannot be verified. Germline CDR1 KGHDR, CDR2 SFDVKD. This CDR3 is built from 13 residues. The CDR3 spells CATTRQVAGELFF.

The chain uses TRBV27 and TRBJ2-1; there is no DNA to check the TCRdb D call of TRBD2. Germline V gene lookup returns CDR1 MNHEY and CDR2 SMNVEV (reference sequence). The CDR3 has 15 residues. CDR3 protein: CASSSSGGTYNEQFF.

By frequency, this clonotype is medium-sized (0.01 to 0.1%). The CDR3 protein is CSVRLETDEQYF. The gene calls are TRBV29-1 and TRBJ2-7; as DNA is missing, the TRBD2 call by TCRdb cannot be tested. This CDR3 has 12 amino acids. Per germline, CDR1 SQVTM and CDR2 ANQGSEA.

The chain combines TRBV27 with TRBJ1-5; TCRdb gives TRBD1 as the D gene, but with no DNA this cannot be confirmed. The CDR3 is 15 residues long. Germline V gene data show CDR1 as MNHEY and CDR2 as SMNVEV (reference sequence). The CDR3: CASSLVQGHNQPQHF.

According to its frequency, this clonotype is medium-sized (0.01 to 0.1%). The chain couples TRBV5-6 to TRBJ2-1; TCRdb's D call of TRBD2 is untestable without DNA. The CDR3 runs 16 residues. The V gene's germline CDR1 is SGHDT and CDR2 YYEEEE. CDR3 amino acids: CASSFGGLAAYNEQFF.

The CDR3 sequence is CASSDGPQRDTGELFF. The chain couples TRBV7-9 to TRBJ2-2. The CDR3 is 16 amino acids. CDR1 SEHNR and CDR2 FQNEAQ come from the germline V gene (reference sequence).

The gene calls are TRBV5-4 and TRBJ2-3. The CDR3 length is 13 residues. Germline V gives CDR1 SGHNT, CDR2 YYREEE (reference sequence). The CDR3 loop reads CASSTEPTDTQYF.

The chain links TRBV30 to TRBJ1-3; with no DNA, the TCRdb D assignment of TRBD1 cannot be verified. The CDR3 totals 13 residues. In germline, CDR1 is GTSNPN, CDR2 SVGIG (reference sequence). CDR3 loop: CAWTSGGGNTIYF.

The chain has TRBV7-9 and TRBJ2-2; the TCRdb D gene call, TRBD2, has no DNA to confirm it. CDR1 SEHNR and CDR2 FQNEAQ come from the germline V gene (reference sequence). This CDR3 comprises 15 residues. This CDR3 reads CASSLTLAGARELFF.

The V call is TRBV29-1, the J call TRBJ2-7; TCRdb's D gene call, TRBD1, goes unchecked for lack of DNA. The CDR3 loop spans 15 amino acids. Germline values: CDR1 SQVTM, CDR2 ANQGSEA. CDR3 in amino acids: CSVEDPDGGHYEQYF.